The clone carrying this T cell receptor (beta chain) was seen repeatedly, ten times or more. CDR1 and CDR2 (germline): SGHTA, FQGTGA. This CDR3 region has 15 residues. V lost 5 bases and J 2 bases, leaving 10 bases between the germline ends. A single record per CDR3 protein comes from TCRdb applying MiXCR to the reads. The top ten clones hold roughly 16% of a sample with around 260,000 distinct CDR3 sequences, 9.1% of them seen once. The data were taken from a study of T cell repertoires in cytomegalovirus infection. The rearrangement joins TRBV7-3 to TRBJ2-6; D is ambiguous. Sequenced sample: PBMCs. The clonotype originates from a human donor in good health (CMV status not recorded). Some clones in this sample may be carry-over from other donors' samples. The CDR3, as DNA: TGTGCCAGCAGCCTTAACACTGCTGGGGCCAACGTCCTGACTTTC. Protein: CASSLNTAGANVLTF.